Shown below are 7 T cell receptor beta chains from a single sample sequenced in a study of CD4 T cells in relation to SARS-CoV-2 and coronaviruses. For these TCRs, the target antigens are not known. Generated by immunoSEQ multiplex PCR, the TCRdb table keeps only in-frame clones and is missing some. The table lists about 24,000 clones, roughly 80% of them singletons. Before the COVID-19 pandemic, during about 2010-2018, CD4+ T cells were taken from unexposed donors. After approximately ten days of culture, CD4+ T cells were isolated. The sequencing input was CD4+ T cells from PBMCs, cultured in vitro. These receptor sequences come from a human donor in good health.

CDR3 DNA sequence: TGTGCCTGGAGTGTAGGCCTAGCGGGAGAAACAGATACGCAGTATTTT. It translates to CAWSVGLAGETDTQYF. This chain connects TRBV30 to TRBJ2-3, with TRBD2 matching over 10 bases. CDR3 length: 16 amino acids. Per germline, CDR1 GTSNPN and CDR2 SVGIG (reference sequence). V was pared by 0 bases and J by 3 bases, with 6 bases of the junction left unmatched.

Here the CDR3 reads CASSPRAGTSSYNEQFF. DNA of the CDR3: TGTGCCAGCAGCCCTAGGGCGGGGACTAGCTCCTACAATGAGCAGTTCTTC. V gene TRBV7-9 combines with J gene TRBJ2-1; 8 positions agree with TRBD2. Losses at the gene ends were 5 bases for V and 0 bases for J; bases not matched to a gene: 9. CDR3 length: 17 amino acids. CDR1 is SEHNR and CDR2 is FQNEAQ in the germline V gene (reference sequence).

The chain combines TRBV11-3 with TRBJ2-1, with 10 bases aligning to TRBD1. Germline V gene data show CDR1 as SGHNT and CDR2 as YENEEA. This CDR3 has 17 residues. J gave up 7 bases and V 2 bases, and 11 bases lay outside the gene matches. The CDR3 region has the DNA TGTGCCAGCAGCTTAAAACCCCGACAGGGGGCAAGTAATGAGCAGTTCTTC. It specifies CASSLKPRQGASNEQFF.

The gene calls are TRBV19 and TRBJ2-5, with 8 bases matching TRBD1. Germline lookup yields CDR1 LNHDA and CDR2 SQIVND (reference sequence). Losses at the gene ends were 4 bases for V and 5 bases for J; bases not matched to a gene: 6. The CDR3 totals 14 residues. CDR3 loop: CASSTGQGRETQYF. The CDR3 region has the DNA TGTGCCAGTAGTACCGGACAGGGCAGGGAGACCCAGTACTTC.

The J gene is TRBJ2-1, the V gene TRBV7-8; possibly TRBD2 for D (6 bases). V was shortened by 5 bases and J by 0 bases, with 17 bases between the two germline ends. This CDR3 region has 17 residues. Germline values: CDR1 SGHVS, CDR2 FQNEAQ. The CDR3 DNA is TGTGCCAGCAGCCTGATCGAGAGGGAGGCCTCCTACAATGAGCAGTTCTTC. Protein sequence: CASSLIEREASYNEQFF.

The chain uses TRBV30 and TRBJ2-1; tentatively, D is TRBD2 (5 bases). The CDR3 contains 16 residues. Trimming shortened V by 2 bases and J by 6 bases, and 20 bases separated the two germline ends. The germline V gene has CDR1 GTSNPN and CDR2 SVGIG (reference sequence). The CDR3 DNA reads TGTGCCTGGAGTCCCCCCCAGCGGTTAAGTAGCAATGAGCAGTTCTTC. Translated: CAWSPPQRLSSNEQFF.

This CDR3 reads CASSVGLATTGELFF. In DNA, the CDR3 is TGTGCCAGCAGCGTAGGACTAGCGACCACCGGGGAGCTGTTTTTT. The chain carries TRBV9 and TRBJ2-2, with 8 bases that match TRBD2. J lost 4 bases, V lost 0 bases, and 2 bases had no gene match. The germline V gene has CDR1 SGDLS and CDR2 YYNGEE. The CDR3 runs 15 residues.